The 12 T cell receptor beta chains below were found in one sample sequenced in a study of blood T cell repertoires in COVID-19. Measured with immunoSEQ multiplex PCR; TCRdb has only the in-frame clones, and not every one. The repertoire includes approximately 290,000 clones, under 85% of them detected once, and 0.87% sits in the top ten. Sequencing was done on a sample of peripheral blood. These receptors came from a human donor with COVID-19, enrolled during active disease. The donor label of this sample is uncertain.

Here the CDR3 DNA reads TGTGCCAGCAGCTTAGATTCTAACGTCCATCAGCCCCAGCATTTT. Its translation is CASSLDSNVHQPQHF. The chain couples TRBV7-8 to TRBJ1-5; D is uncertain. Trimming removed 1 base from V and 5 bases from J, with 12 bases in between. Per the germline V gene, CDR1 is SGHVS and CDR2 is FQNEAQ. The CDR3 is 15 residues long.

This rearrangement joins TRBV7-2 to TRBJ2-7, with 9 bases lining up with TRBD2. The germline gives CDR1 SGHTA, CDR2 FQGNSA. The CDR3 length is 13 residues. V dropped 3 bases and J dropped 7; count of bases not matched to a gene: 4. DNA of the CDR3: TGTGCCAGCAGCTTTGGACTAGCGAGGGAGCAGTACTTC. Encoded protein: CASSFGLAREQYF. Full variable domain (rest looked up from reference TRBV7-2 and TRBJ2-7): GAGVSQSPSNKVTEKGKDVELRCDPISGHTALYWYRQSLGQGLEFLIYFQGNSAPDKSGLPSDRFSAERTGGSVSTLTIQRTQQEDSAVYLCASSFGLAREQYFGPGTRLTVT.

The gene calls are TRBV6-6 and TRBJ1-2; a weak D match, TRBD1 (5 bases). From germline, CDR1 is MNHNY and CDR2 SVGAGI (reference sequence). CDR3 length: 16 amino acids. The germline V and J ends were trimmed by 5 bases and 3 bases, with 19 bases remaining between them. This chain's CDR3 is CASSASLRGRDYGYTF. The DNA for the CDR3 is TGTGCCAGCAGTGCCTCGTTAAGGGGCCGGGACTATGGCTACACCTTC.

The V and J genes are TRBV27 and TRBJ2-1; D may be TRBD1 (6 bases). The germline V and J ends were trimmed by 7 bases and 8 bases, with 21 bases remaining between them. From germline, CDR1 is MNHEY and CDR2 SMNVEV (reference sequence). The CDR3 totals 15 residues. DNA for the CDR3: TGTGCCAGCACCTTGCCGGTTCAGGGGATAGATGAGCAGTTCTTC. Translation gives CASTLPVQGIDEQFF.

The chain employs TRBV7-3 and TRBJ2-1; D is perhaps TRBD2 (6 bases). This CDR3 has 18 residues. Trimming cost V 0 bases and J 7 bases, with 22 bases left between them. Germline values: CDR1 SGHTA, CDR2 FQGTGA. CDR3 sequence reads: CASSLTRYSGRSGNEQFF. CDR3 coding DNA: TGTGCCAGCAGCTTAACGCGGTATAGCGGTCGGTCTGGGAATGAGCAGTTCTTC.

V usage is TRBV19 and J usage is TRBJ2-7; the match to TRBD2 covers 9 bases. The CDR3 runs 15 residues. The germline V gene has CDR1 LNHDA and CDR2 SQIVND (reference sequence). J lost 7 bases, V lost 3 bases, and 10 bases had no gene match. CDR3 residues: CASSIGSLTSGEQYF. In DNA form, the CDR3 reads TGTGCCAGTAGTATTGGATCGTTGACTAGCGGTGAGCAGTACTTC.

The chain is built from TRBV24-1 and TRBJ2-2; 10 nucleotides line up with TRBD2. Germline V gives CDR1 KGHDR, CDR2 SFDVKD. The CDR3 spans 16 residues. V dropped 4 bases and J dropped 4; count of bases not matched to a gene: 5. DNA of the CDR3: TGTGCCACCAGTGACCATAGCGGGAGGAGCACCGGGGAGCTGTTTTTT. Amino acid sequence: CATSDHSGRSTGELFF.

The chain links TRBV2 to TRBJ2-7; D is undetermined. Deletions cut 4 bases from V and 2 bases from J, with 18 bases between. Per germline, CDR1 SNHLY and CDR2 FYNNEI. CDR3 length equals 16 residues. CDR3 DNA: TGTGCCAGCAGTGTTTCGGCCACAACTACCCCCTACGAGCAGTACTTC. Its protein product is CASSVSATTTPYEQYF.

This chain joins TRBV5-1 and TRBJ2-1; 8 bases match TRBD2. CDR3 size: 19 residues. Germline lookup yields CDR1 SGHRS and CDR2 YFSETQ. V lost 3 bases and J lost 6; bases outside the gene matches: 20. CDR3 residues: CASSSKLIKLAAQINEQFF. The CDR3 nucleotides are TGCGCCAGCAGCTCCAAATTAATAAAACTAGCGGCCCAAATCAATGAGCAGTTCTTC.

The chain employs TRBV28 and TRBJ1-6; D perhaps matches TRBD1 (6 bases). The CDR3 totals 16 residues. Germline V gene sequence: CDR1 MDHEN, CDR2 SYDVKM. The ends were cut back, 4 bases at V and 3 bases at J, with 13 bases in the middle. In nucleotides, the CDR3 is TGTGCCAGCAGTTCCGTCAGGGGCGACTATAATTCACCCCTCCACTTT. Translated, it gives CASSSVRGDYNSPLHF.

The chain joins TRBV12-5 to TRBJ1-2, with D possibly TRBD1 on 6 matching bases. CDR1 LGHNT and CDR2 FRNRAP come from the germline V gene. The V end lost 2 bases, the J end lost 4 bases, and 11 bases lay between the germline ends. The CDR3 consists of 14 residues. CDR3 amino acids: CASGLSGQIYGYTF. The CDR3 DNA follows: TGTGCTAGTGGTTTGTCCGGACAGATCTATGGCTACACCTTC.

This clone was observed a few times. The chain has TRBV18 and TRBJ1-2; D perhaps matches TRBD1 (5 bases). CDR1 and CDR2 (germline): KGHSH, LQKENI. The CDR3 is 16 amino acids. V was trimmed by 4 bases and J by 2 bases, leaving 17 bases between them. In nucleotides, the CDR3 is TGTGCCAGCTCACAACAAGTGGGGGGGTCAAACTATGGCTACACCTTC. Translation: CASSQQVGGSNYGYTF.